Sequencing of this TCR beta chain was carried out in a study of HIV-infected children after antiretroviral therapy interruption. Looking at the study overall: EBV and CMV exposure was recorded in most children. For the interruption arm, samples span week 0 through about 3 years after study end.

General study results and limits: By the end of treatment interruption, naive CD4+ clonality (Gini) increased.

This clonotype was seen at least ten times. Its cognate antigen is unknown. The TCR library was built from RNA with a 3' RACE protocol and unique molecular identifiers. TCRdb analysed the 3' RACE reads with MiXCR anew, one entry per CDR3 protein. The data contain fewer than 100,000 distinct CDR3 sequences, 5.5% to 8.5% of them singletons. Documented treatment: PENTA 11 planned treatment interruption arm or continuous ART arm. Trimming cost V 1 base and J 2 bases, with 12 bases left between them. Germline V gene sequence: CDR1 SGHRS, CDR2 YFSETQ. The CDR3 totals 15 residues. The sequenced sample was CD45RA+ CD4+ T cells from PBMCs, pooled from several time points, obtained from a donor given antiretroviral therapy, either interrupted or continuous. Subset in this sample: naive CD4+ CD45RA+ CD45RO- T cells. The J gene is TRBJ1-1, the V gene TRBV5-1; tentative D call: TRBD1 (5 bases). This clonotype originated in a pool of human donors with HIV. The CDR3 sequence: CASSLNGGVNTEAFF. CDR3 nucleotide sequence: TGCGCCAGCAGCTTGAACGGGGGAGTTAACACTGAAGCTTTCTTT.